The 12 T cell receptor beta chains listed next were all sequenced from one sample in a study of blood T cells in healthy people across ages. For the second PCR, which ran for roughly 7 to 11 cycles, a sample-barcoded 5' primer and a J-beta primer mix were used. MiXCR was run by TCRdb on the 5' RACE reads, yielding one entry per CDR3 protein. The data show 750,000 to 850,000 distinct CDR3 sequences, around 25% seen once. These data were also reused for a study on T cells of mothers and their children.

The sequenced sample consisted of blood. The receptors were gathered from a boy aged 5-17 years in good health.

Notes on this clonotype: Mismatch with germline at one junction end may stem from a read error. This chain connects TRBV5-1 to TRBJ2-1; TRBD1 aligns across 8 bases. Germline CDR1 is SGHRS and CDR2 is YFSETQ. The CDR3 covers 14 residues. The CDR3 nucleotides are TGCGCCAGCGTGGGGGACAGGAGCTACAATGAGCAGCTCTTC. This translates into CASVGDRSYNEQLF. Filled out from reference TRBV5-1 and TRBJ2-1, the complete variable domain reads KAGVTQTPRYLIKTRGQQVTLSCSPISGHRSVSWYQQTPGQGLQFLFEYFSETQRNKGNFPGRFSGRQFSNSRSEMNVSTLELGDSALYLCASVGDRSYNEQLFGPGTRLTVL.

This clonotype was found a few times. The genes are TRBV24-1 and TRBJ2-2; D call uncertain. Deletions cut 3 bases from V and 3 bases from J, with 7 bases between. This CDR3 region has 14 residues. Germline lookup yields CDR1 KGHDR and CDR2 SFDVKD. The CDR3 DNA reads as TGTGCCACCAGTGATGGGCTAGACACCGGGGAGCTGTTTTTT. Protein: CATSDGLDTGELFF.

V is TRBV9 and J is TRBJ2-3; D is undetermined. Trimming pared 1 base from V and 4 bases from J, leaving 10 bases between. In germline, CDR1 is SGDLS, CDR2 YYNGEE. This CDR3 spans 14 amino acids. CDR3 nucleotide sequence: TGTGCCAGCAGCGTACTCTGGATGCCAGATACGCAGTATTTT. This gives the protein CASSVLWMPDTQYF.

V and J are TRBV7-9 and TRBJ1-2; D remains unclear. The CDR3 has 11 amino acids. Trimming removed 2 bases at V and 8 bases at J, with 6 bases between. Germline CDR1 and CDR2: SEHNR and FQNEAQ (reference sequence). The CDR3, as DNA: TGTGCCAGCAGCTTACGGGAGGGCTACACCTTC. Residues: CASSLREGYTF.

V gene TRBV25-1 combines with J gene TRBJ2-5, with a tentative D call TRBD1 (5 bases). The CDR3 runs to 14 residues. With 3 bases removed from V and 5 bases from J, the gap between germline ends came to 13 bases. Germline CDR1 is MGHDK and CDR2 is SYGVNS. CDR3 in DNA: TGTGCCAGCAGTGATTTAGGGGTCGGGGAGACCCAGTACTTC. Translated: CASSDLGVGETQYF. The full variable domain, completed using reference TRBV25-1 and TRBJ2-5, is EADIYQTPRYLVIGTGKKITLECSQTMGHDKMYWYQQDPGMELHLIHYSYGVNSTEKGDLSSESTVSRIRTEHFPLTLESARPSHTSQYLCASSDLGVGETQYFGPGTRLLVL.

The sample holds a few counts of this clonotype. The chain joins TRBV20-1 to TRBJ2-7; D may be TRBD2 (6 bases). V lost 3 bases, J lost 0 bases, and 12 bases lay in between. Germline V gene sequence: CDR1 DFQATT, CDR2 SNEGSKA (reference sequence). This CDR3 is built from 14 residues. The CDR3 sequence is CSASPSVSSYEQYF. Written as DNA, the CDR3 is TGCAGTGCTAGCCCTAGCGTCAGCTCCTACGAGCAGTACTTC.

This clonotype showed up just a few times. The chain uses TRBV5-1 and TRBJ2-5, with D hard to call. The CDR3 has 14 residues. V lost 0 bases and J 1 base, leaving 7 bases between the germline ends. Germline loops: CDR1 SGHRS, CDR2 YFSETQ. CDR3 sequence (DNA): TGCGCCAGCAGCTTGGGAGACACCCAAGAGACCCAGTACTTC. The encoded protein is CASSLGDTQETQYF.

This clonotype was seen a handful of times. The chain couples TRBV28 to TRBJ2-7, with D possibly called TRBD1 or TRBD2 (5 bases each). CDR1 is MDHEN, CDR2 SYDVKM, per germline. This CDR3 contains 15 residues. The V end lost 5 bases, the J end lost 4 bases, and 18 bases lay between the germline ends. The CDR3 is CASSPDPGRTYEQYF. DNA for the CDR3: TGTGCCAGCAGTCCTGACCCGGGACGGACATACGAGCAGTACTTC. The full variable domain, completed using reference TRBV28 and TRBJ2-7, is DVKVTQSSRYLVKRTGEKVFLECVQDMDHENMFWYRQDPGLGLRLIYFSYDVKMKEKGDIPEGYSVSREKKERFSLILESASTNQTSMYLCASSPDPGRTYEQYFGPGTRLTVT.

The gene calls are TRBV4-3 and TRBJ1-1; D is possibly TRBD1 (5 bases). The CDR3 totals 13 residues. Trimming left V 1 base short and J 6 bases short, with 9 bases between. The germline V gene has CDR1 LGHNA and CDR2 YSLEER. CDR3 sequence reads: CASSQAGLAEAFF. CDR3 DNA sequence: TGCGCCAGCAGCCAAGCAGGGTTGGCTGAAGCTTTCTTT.

This clonotype occurred a few times. The genes are TRBV12-3 or TRBV12-4 and TRBJ1-5; 7 bases line up with TRBD1. J lost 3 bases, V lost 4 bases, and 6 bases had no gene match. The CDR3 is 15 residues long. The CDR3 reads CASSSGDRNNQPQHF. CDR3 coding DNA: TGTGCCAGCAGTTCCGGGGACAGAAACAATCAGCCCCAGCATTTT.

This clonotype appeared many times. The chain links TRBV29-1 to TRBJ2-7; TRBD1 matches 10 bases. The CDR3 contains 13 residues. Germline V gene data show CDR1 as SQVTM and CDR2 as ANQGSEA. Trimming at V came to 3 bases and at J to 4 bases, leaving 3 bases not matched to a gene. CDR3 nucleotides: TGCAGCGTTGAGCGGGACAGGGGTTACGAGCAGTACTTC. As protein: CSVERDRGYEQYF.

The chain combines TRBV20-1 with TRBJ2-3, with TRBD1 matching over 8 bases. Germline V gene data show CDR1 as DFQATT and CDR2 as SNEGSKA (reference sequence). The CDR3 is 14 residues long. Unmatched junction bases numbered 10, after V lost 6 bases and J lost 5 bases. This CDR3 is CSATDRGAVDTQYF. CDR3 in DNA: TGCAGTGCCACCGACAGGGGCGCTGTAGATACGCAGTATTTT.